These 20 T cell receptor beta chains were sequenced from one sample in a study of blood T cells in healthy people across ages. It was with a sample-barcoded 5' primer and a J-beta primer mix that a second PCR of roughly 7 to 12 cycles was run. TCRdb fed the 5' RACE reads into MiXCR, producing one record per CDR3 protein. The table lists about 500,000 distinct CDR3 sequences, 24% of them singletons, with 7.5% to 9% in the top ten. The same data also contributed to another study, on T cells of mothers and their children.

The source material was blood. The receptors originated from a boy between 10 and 17 years old in good health.

This clonotype was counted a few times. J is TRBJ2-7 and V is TRBV6-1; D unresolved. The germline gives CDR1 MNHNS, CDR2 SASEGT. The CDR3 sequence is 11 residues long. V lost 6 bases, J lost 6 bases, and 9 bases lay in between. The DNA for the CDR3 is TGTGCCAGCAGAGACTCAGCCGAGCAGTACTTC. As protein: CASRDSAEQYF.

V and J are TRBV5-1 and TRBJ2-6; D gene uncertain. The CDR3 has 19 residues. Trimming stripped 0 bases from V and 1 base from J, with 17 bases between. The germline V gene encodes CDR1 SGHRS and CDR2 YFSETQ. Here the CDR3 DNA reads TGCGCCAGCAGCTTGGAAGGTAACAGTCCCGATTCTGGGGCCAACGTCCTGACTTTC. Encoded protein: CASSLEGNSPDSGANVLTF. The complete variable domain, with remaining parts taken from reference TRBV5-1 and TRBJ2-6, reads KAGVTQTPRYLIKTRGQQVTLSCSPISGHRSVSWYQQTPGQGLQFLFEYFSETQRNKGNFPGRFSGRQFSNSRSEMNVSTLELGDSALYLCASSLEGNSPDSGANVLTFGAGSRLTVL.

This clonotype has a handful of counts. The chain links TRBV15 to TRBJ2-1; D gene unclear. The ends were cut back, 1 base at V and 0 bases at J, with 10 bases in the middle. CDR3 length equals 16 residues. Germline CDR1 and CDR2: LNHNV and YYDKDF (reference sequence). CDR3 nucleotide sequence: TGTGCCACCAGCAGAGTGAAGGTTAGCTCCTACAATGAGCAGTTCTTC. Translation gives CATSRVKVSSYNEQFF.

This clonotype was seen only a few times. CDR3 in DNA: TGTGCCATCAGTGTTGGACTAGCGGGAGTTGAGCAGTTCTTC. Its translation is CAISVGLAGVEQFF. This chain joins TRBV10-3 and TRBJ2-1, with 13 bases lining up with TRBD2. The germline CDR1 and CDR2 sequences are ENHRY and SYGVKD. The V segment lost 4 bases and the J segment 9 bases; nucleotides outside the gene matches: 3. The CDR3 runs 14 residues.

This clonotype has a handful of counts. This chain joins TRBV14 and TRBJ1-1, with no clear D. Germline CDR1 is SGHDN and CDR2 is FVKESK. V was trimmed by 4 bases and J by 7 bases, leaving 13 bases between them. The CDR3 covers 13 residues. CDR3 in amino acids: CASSPYTYGEAFF. CDR3 nucleotides: TGTGCCAGCAGCCCCTATACTTATGGTGAAGCTTTCTTT.

This clonotype has just a few counts. The chain recombines TRBV7-2 with TRBJ2-6; D may be TRBD1 (5 bases). Trimming took 3 bases from V and 0 from J, leaving 15 bases between them. CDR3 size: 18 residues. The germline gives CDR1 SGHTA, CDR2 FQGNSA. The CDR3 DNA is TGTGCCAGCAGCTTCCCGTTGACAGTGCGCTCTGGGGCCAACGTCCTGACTTTC. Translated, it gives CASSFPLTVRSGANVLTF. The full variable domain, rest sourced from reference TRBV7-2 and TRBJ2-6, is GAGVSQSPSNKVTEKGKDVELRCDPISGHTALYWYRQSLGQGLEFLIYFQGNSAPDKSGLPSDRFSAERTGGSVSTLTIQRTQQEDSAVYLCASSFPLTVRSGANVLTFGAGSRLTVL.

The rearrangement links TRBV27 to TRBJ2-3, with D maybe TRBD1 (6 bases). Trimming cost V 10 bases and J 6 bases, with 14 bases left between them. Per the germline V gene, CDR1 is MNHEY and CDR2 is SMNVEV (reference sequence). The CDR3 is 12 residues long. The CDR3 coding sequence is TGTGCCACGAGGACAGCGCAGGATACGCAGTATTTT. Its protein is CATRTAQDTQYF.

The sample holds a few counts of this clonotype. V usage is TRBV5-6 and J usage is TRBJ2-1, with 12 bases lining up with TRBD2. Unmatched junction bases numbered 6, after V lost 4 bases and J lost 7 bases. The germline V gene encodes CDR1 SGHDT and CDR2 YYEEEE. The CDR3 runs to 15 residues. The CDR3 sequence is CASSTLAGGPNEQFF. CDR3 sequence (DNA): TGTGCCAGCAGCACCCTAGCGGGAGGGCCTAATGAGCAGTTCTTC.

Notes on this clonotype: A much larger clone sits a single nucleotide away, making a read error possible. This rearrangement joins TRBV6-4 to TRBJ2-1; D possibly corresponds to TRBD2 (5 bases). Germline V gives CDR1 MRHNA, CDR2 SNTAGT. The CDR3 runs to 13 residues. Written as DNA, the CDR3 is TGTGCCCGCAGTGATTCTGGGGAGTCCGGGCAGTTCTTC. It is translated as CARSDSGESGQFF.

This rearrangement joins TRBV4-1 to TRBJ2-5; 13 nucleotides align to TRBD2. This CDR3 has 17 residues. Per germline, CDR1 MGHRA and CDR2 YSYEKL. V lost 0 bases, J lost 5 bases, and 6 bases stayed unmatched. The CDR3 reads CASSQEGLAGFTETQYF. CDR3 sequence (DNA): TGCGCCAGCAGCCAAGAGGGACTAGCGGGATTTACGGAGACCCAGTACTTC.

This chain links TRBV5-6 with TRBJ2-4; the match to TRBD1 covers 9 bases. In germline, CDR1 is SGHDT, CDR2 YYEEEE. J was trimmed by 6 bases and V by 2 bases; bases with no gene match: 9. The CDR3 length is 16 residues. CDR3 DNA sequence: TGTGCCAGCAGCTTAATGACAGGGGGTTTCGGAAACATTCAGTACTTC. This translates into CASSLMTGGFGNIQYF.

The V and J genes are TRBV20-1 and TRBJ2-1; no clear D. V lost 5 bases and J lost 1, with 12 bases in between. CDR1 and CDR2 from the germline V gene are DFQATT and SNEGSKA (reference sequence). This CDR3 contains 14 residues. The CDR3 DNA follows: TGCAGTGCTGAGAACACGGTATCCTACAATGAGCAGTTCTTC. Residues: CSAENTVSYNEQFF.

As to this clonotype: Relative to the germline gene, one junction end is altered; a read error may explain this. The V call is TRBV20-1, the J call TRBJ2-7, with TRBD2 matching 7 bases. This CDR3 comprises 14 residues. Germline loops: CDR1 DFQATT, CDR2 SNEGSKA (reference sequence). CDR3 nucleotide sequence: TGCGGTGCTAGAGAGGACGGCCGGGACTACGAGCAGCACTTC. Amino acids: CGAREDGRDYEQHF.

This clonotype showed up just a few times. The chain has TRBV20-1 and TRBJ1-1; D not resolved. CDR1 and CDR2 from the germline V gene are DFQATT and SNEGSKA (reference sequence). The CDR3 contains 14 residues. Trimming removed 0 bases from V and 3 bases from J, with 11 bases in between. CDR3 residues: CSARDPRTDTEAFF. As DNA, the CDR3 is TGCAGTGCTAGAGATCCCCGGACGGACACTGAAGCTTTCTTT.

This clonotype appeared a few times. This sequence joins TRBV28 and TRBJ1-2; D is possibly TRBD1 (6 bases). The CDR3 covers 14 residues. V lost 2 bases and J lost 6, with 13 bases in between. Per the germline V gene, CDR1 is MDHEN and CDR2 is SYDVKM. CDR3 sequence (DNA): TGTGCCAGCAGTTTAGGGCAGGGGCGAAATGGCTACACCTTC. It codes for CASSLGQGRNGYTF.

This chain links TRBV4-3 with TRBJ1-2; TRBD1 agrees at 8 bases. CDR1 and CDR2 from the germline V gene are LGHNA and YSLEER. CDR3 length: 16 amino acids. The V segment lost 4 bases and the J segment 0 bases; nucleotides outside the gene matches: 7. The chain's CDR3 is CASSPDRGFANYGYTF. The DNA for the CDR3 is TGCGCCAGCAGCCCTGACAGGGGCTTTGCTAACTATGGCTACACCTTC.

The sample holds many counts of this clonotype. The CDR3: CASSQDRGTGATEAFF. The CDR3 bases are TGTGCCAGCAGCCAAGATAGGGGGACAGGCGCCACTGAAGCTTTCTTT. The V gene is TRBV4-2, the J gene TRBJ1-1, with 8 bases fitting TRBD1. Germline V gene lookup returns CDR1 LGHNA and CDR2 YNFKEQ. J was trimmed by 4 bases and V by 0 bases; bases with no gene match: 7. The CDR3 has 16 residues.

The J gene is TRBJ2-3, the V gene TRBV7-3; maybe TRBD1 (6 bases). The CDR3 has 14 residues. V lost 5 bases to trimming and J lost 6 bases, with 15 bases between them. Per the germline V gene, CDR1 is SGHTA and CDR2 is FQGTGA. The CDR3 spells CASSRTGFTDTQYF. The CDR3 bases are TGTGCCAGCAGCAGAACAGGGTTCACGGATACGCAGTATTTT.

The rearrangement uses TRBV27 and TRBJ2-3; the D is unclear. The germline V and J ends were trimmed by 2 bases and 3 bases, with 12 bases remaining between them. Germline values: CDR1 MNHEY, CDR2 SMNVEV (reference sequence). This CDR3 comprises 15 residues. The CDR3 DNA is TGTGCCAGCAGTTTAAGCCCCCTTGGGACAGATACGCAGTATTTT. It yields the protein CASSLSPLGTDTQYF.

There are a few counts of this clonotype. This chain connects TRBV7-6 to TRBJ1-2, with a weak D call TRBD1 (6 bases). Trimming shortened V by 5 bases and J by 7 bases, and 17 bases separated the two germline ends. The CDR3 loop spans 14 amino acids. Germline CDR1 reads SGHVS; CDR2 reads FNYEAQ. Written as DNA, the CDR3 is TGTGCCAGCAGCCCTCGAACAGGGAGGCTTGGCTACACCTTC. Translation: CASSPRTGRLGYTF.